The clone carrying this TCR beta chain was detected once. The primer mix had 60 Vbeta and 13 Jbeta primers. Clones were read by immunoSEQ multiplex PCR, and TCRdb kept only the in-frame ones, dropping some. The sample has fewer than 250,000 clones; 60% to 80% are singletons. These data come from a study of cytomegalovirus exposure and HLA in healthy donors. V lost 3 bases, J lost 3 bases, and 16 bases lay in between. Per the germline V gene, CDR1 is LNHDA and CDR2 is SQIVND (reference sequence). The CDR3 runs to 16 residues. Sequenced material: PBMCs. This chain joins TRBV19 and TRBJ2-3; TRBD1 is a possible D gene (6 bases). This clonotype originated in a man aged 18 to 29 in good health and CMV-seronegative. DNA for the CDR3: TGTGCCAGTAGTATTTCGGCGACAGGATTGACAGATACGCAGTATTTT. Residues: CASSISATGLTDTQYF.